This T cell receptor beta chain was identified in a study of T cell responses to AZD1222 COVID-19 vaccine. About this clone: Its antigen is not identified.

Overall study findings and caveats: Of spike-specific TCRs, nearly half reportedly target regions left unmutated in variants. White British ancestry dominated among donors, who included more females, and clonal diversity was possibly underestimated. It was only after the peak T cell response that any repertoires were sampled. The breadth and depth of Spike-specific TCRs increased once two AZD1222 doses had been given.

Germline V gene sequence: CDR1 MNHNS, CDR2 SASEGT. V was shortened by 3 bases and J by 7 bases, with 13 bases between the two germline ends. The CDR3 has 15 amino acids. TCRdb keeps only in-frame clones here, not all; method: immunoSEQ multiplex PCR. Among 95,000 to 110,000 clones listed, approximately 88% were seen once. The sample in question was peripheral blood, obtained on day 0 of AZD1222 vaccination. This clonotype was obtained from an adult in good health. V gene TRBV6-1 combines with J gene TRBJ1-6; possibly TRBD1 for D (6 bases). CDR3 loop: CASSDRGVGNSPLHF. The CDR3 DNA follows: TGTGCCAGCAGTGACAGGGGCGTCGGGAATTCACCCCTCCACTTT.